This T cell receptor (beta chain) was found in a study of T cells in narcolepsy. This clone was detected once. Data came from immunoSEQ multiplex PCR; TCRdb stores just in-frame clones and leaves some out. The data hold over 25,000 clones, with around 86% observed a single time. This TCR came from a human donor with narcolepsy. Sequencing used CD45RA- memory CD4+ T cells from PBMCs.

The CDR3 loop is CASSPPASGGGNEQFF. In DNA form, the CDR3 reads TGTGCCAGCTCACCACCCGCTAGCGGGGGTGGGAATGAGCAGTTCTTC. This chain uses TRBV18 with TRBJ2-1; TRBD2 agrees at 10 bases. V trimming: 0 bases; J trimming: 7 bases; junction bases outside the gene matches: 6. CDR3 length: 16 amino acids. Germline CDR1 KGHSH, CDR2 LQKENI.